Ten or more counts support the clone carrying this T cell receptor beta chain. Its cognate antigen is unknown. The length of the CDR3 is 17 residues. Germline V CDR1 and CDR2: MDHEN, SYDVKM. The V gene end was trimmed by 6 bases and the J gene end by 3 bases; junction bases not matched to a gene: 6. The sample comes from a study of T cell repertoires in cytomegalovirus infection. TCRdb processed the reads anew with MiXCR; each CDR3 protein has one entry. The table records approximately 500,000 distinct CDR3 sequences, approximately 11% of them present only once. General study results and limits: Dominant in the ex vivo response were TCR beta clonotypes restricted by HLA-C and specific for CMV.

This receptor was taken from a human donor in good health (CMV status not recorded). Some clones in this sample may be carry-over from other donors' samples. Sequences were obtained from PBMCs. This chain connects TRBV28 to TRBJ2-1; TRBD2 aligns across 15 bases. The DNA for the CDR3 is TGTGCCAGCAGCTGGGGACTAGCGGGAGGTCTCTACAATGAGCAGTTCTTC. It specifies CASSWGLAGGLYNEQFF.